This T cell receptor (beta chain) was profiled in a study of post-analysis software for immune sequencing data. Study as a whole: There were relapsing-remitting, secondary progressive and progressive-relapsing multiple sclerosis among the disease courses included. The study's findings and limits: Significantly decreased normalized Chao1 diversity was recorded for multiple sclerosis patients relative to controls. With F measure, samples from one preparation batch clustered together strongly. Controls showed lower frequencies than patients for roughly five TRBV segments, and TRBV5-6, TRBV5-1 and TRBV20-1 were among these.

CDR1 is WNHNN, CDR2 SYGVQD, per germline (reference sequence). This CDR3 is 16 amino acids long. Trimming at V came to 8 bases and at J to 5 bases, leaving 16 bases not matched to a gene. This clonotype turned up a few times. Its specificity is unknown. Unique-molecular-identifier-tagged TCR beta cDNA libraries were used. TCRdb re-analysed the PCR reads in MiXCR, keeping a single row per CDR3 protein. The sample includes more than 500,000 distinct CDR3 sequences, roughly 34% of them seen just once. Sequencing was performed on blood. This clonotype was obtained from a girl younger than 18 with multiple sclerosis. The chain links TRBV10-1 to TRBJ2-5; 8 bases align to TRBD2. The CDR3 is CASSPMTSAGWETQYF. In nucleotides, the CDR3 is TGCGCCAGCTCCCCGATGACTAGCGCGGGATGGGAGACCCAGTACTTC.